One and the same sample provided the 14 T cell receptor beta chains below, sequenced in a study of blood T cell repertoires in COVID-19. TCRdb keeps only in-frame clones here, not all; method: immunoSEQ multiplex PCR. The repertoire consists of about 150,000 clones, with approximately 87% occurring once and the leading ten covering about 2.5%. The sequenced sample consisted of peripheral blood. Every receptor here comes from a man aged 45-60 years with active COVID-19.

The CDR3 protein is CASRTDRALDEKLFF. CDR3 bases: TGTGCCAGCAGAACTGACAGGGCTTTAGATGAAAAACTGTTTTTT. The gene calls are TRBV7-9 and TRBJ1-4, with 7 bases that match TRBD1. V dropped 6 bases and J dropped 6; count of bases not matched to a gene: 10. In germline, CDR1 is SEHNR, CDR2 FQNEAQ (reference sequence). This CDR3 has 15 residues. Full variable domain (missing parts from reference TRBV7-9 and TRBJ1-4): DTGVSQNPRHKITKRGQNVTFRCDPISEHNRLYWYRQTLGQGPEFLTYFQNEAQLEKSRLLSDRFSAERPKGSFSTLEIQRTEQGDSAMYLCASRTDRALDEKLFFGSGTQLSVL.

The rearrangement uses TRBV21-1 and TRBJ2-7; the tabulated D call, TRBD2, remains unverified against the DNA. TRBV21-1 has pseudogene status. The CDR3 length is 13 residues. The CDR3 region is CASSKSGAIEQYF. CDR3 DNA sequence: TGTGCCAGCAGCAAATCGGGAGCAATCGAGCAGTACTTC.

V is TRBV2 and J is TRBJ1-6, with 7 bases fitting TRBD1. V trimming: 6 bases; J trimming: 6 bases; junction bases outside the gene matches: 8. Germline values: CDR1 SNHLY, CDR2 FYNNEI. The CDR3 loop spans 15 amino acids. The CDR3, as DNA: TGTGCCAGCAGCGTGAACAGGGGCGGTAATTCACCCCTCCACTTT. Amino acids: CASSVNRGGNSPLHF.

The chain employs TRBV7-2 and TRBJ1-3, with D maybe TRBD1 (5 bases). V lost 1 base, J lost 4 bases, and 11 bases lay in between. The CDR3 is 15 residues long. Germline CDR1 is SGHTA and CDR2 is FQGNSA. The CDR3 DNA reads TGTGCCAGCAGCTTAGGAATGGGGCTGGGAAACACCATATATTTT. Translation gives CASSLGMGLGNTIYF.

This clone is a singleton in its sample. The chain links TRBV6-5 to TRBJ1-5; D unresolved. Germline V gene data show CDR1 as MNHEY and CDR2 as SVGAGI. The CDR3 is 15 amino acids. Trimming cost V 3 bases and J 2 bases, with 11 bases left between them. CDR3 sequence reads: CASSYVVAGNQPQHF. The CDR3 DNA is TGTGCCAGCAGTTATGTAGTCGCGGGCAATCAGCCCCAGCATTTT.

V is TRBV6-4 and J is TRBJ2-2, with 8 bases matching TRBD1. The CDR3 contains 14 residues. V shed 6 bases, J shed 1 base, and the junction held 1 base outside the gene matches. CDR1 MRHNA and CDR2 SNTAGT come from the germline V gene. This CDR3 is CASRGQGNTGELFF. The CDR3 DNA sequence: TGTGCCAGCAGAGGACAGGGGAACACCGGGGAGCTGTTTTTT.

This chain links TRBV10-3 with TRBJ2-1; D is perhaps TRBD1 (6 bases). This CDR3 has 14 residues. Germline CDR1 ENHRY, CDR2 SYGVKD. V dropped 2 bases and J dropped 7 bases, with 12 bases sitting between them. The CDR3 loop is CAISEVGGGNEQFF. The CDR3 DNA follows: TGTGCCATCAGTGAGGTAGGGGGTGGAAATGAGCAGTTCTTC.

This clone occurred once. The rearrangement links TRBV12-3 or TRBV12-4 to TRBJ2-1, with 14 bases aligning to TRBD2. The CDR3 contains 13 residues. With 6 bases clipped from V and 13 bases from J, the junction kept 5 bases outside the gene matches. The CDR3 DNA sequence: TGTGCCAGCAGCCCGGGACTAGCGGGGGCCCAGTTCTTC. Translated: CASSPGLAGAQFF.

The chain uses TRBV11-3 and TRBJ2-1; 7 bases are a match to TRBD1. V lost 6 bases, J lost 5 bases, and 7 bases stayed unmatched. The CDR3 has 14 amino acids. The germline V gene has CDR1 SGHNT and CDR2 YENEEA. CDR3 in DNA: TGTGCCAGCAGTGAGGGGGCAGTTCACAATGAGCAGTTCTTC. Residues: CASSEGAVHNEQFF. The entire variable domain, with the rest obtained from reference TRBV11-3 and TRBJ2-1, is as follows: EAGVVQSPRYKIIEKKQPVAFWCNPISGHNTLYWYLQNLGQGPELLIRYENEEAVDDSQLPKDRFSAERLKGVDSTLKIQPAELGDSAVYLCASSEGAVHNEQFFGPGTRLTVL.

This clone was counted once. The V gene is TRBV5-1, the J gene TRBJ2-2; the match to TRBD2 covers 7 bases. This CDR3 has 17 residues. Germline CDR1 and CDR2: SGHRS and YFSETQ. The ends lost 2 bases at V and 1 base at J; junction bases unmatched: 8. This CDR3 is CASSFRGGGKNTGELFF. CDR3 bases: TGCGCCAGCAGCTTTAGGGGCGGGGGAAAGAACACCGGGGAGCTGTTTTTT. The entire variable domain, with the rest obtained from reference TRBV5-1 and TRBJ2-2, is as follows: KAGVTQTPRYLIKTRGQQVTLSCSPISGHRSVSWYQQTPGQGLQFLFEYFSETQRNKGNFPGRFSGRQFSNSRSEMNVSTLELGDSALYLCASSFRGGGKNTGELFFGEGSRLTVL.

J is TRBJ1-1 and V is TRBV7-6; 8 positions match TRBD1. The V and J ends lost 5 bases and 0 bases, in that order; junction bases with no gene match: 5. The CDR3 is 15 residues long. The germline V gene has CDR1 SGHVS and CDR2 FNYEAQ. CDR3 amino acids: CASSLTTGVNTEAFF. For the CDR3, the DNA is TGTGCCAGCAGCCTAACGACAGGGGTGAACACTGAAGCTTTCTTT.

This chain connects TRBV12-3 or TRBV12-4 to TRBJ1-1; 8 positions match TRBD1. This CDR3 is built from 13 residues. Unmatched junction bases numbered 7, after V lost 5 bases and J lost 8 bases. The CDR3 DNA sequence: TGTGCCAGCAGTACTGGGACAGGAGGAGAAGCTTTCTTT. It specifies CASSTGTGGEAFF.

This CDR3 is CASSPTDRGRRIDYGYTF. CDR3 nucleotide sequence: TGTGCCAGCAGCCCGACTGACAGGGGGCGCAGGATTGACTATGGCTACACCTTC. This sequence joins TRBV7-9 and TRBJ1-2; 10 bases align to TRBD1. This CDR3 comprises 18 residues. V lost 5 bases to trimming and J lost 3 bases; unmatched junction nucleotides: 15. The germline V gene has CDR1 SEHNR and CDR2 FQNEAQ (reference sequence).

The chain couples TRBV5-4 to TRBJ1-2; 7 nucleotides agree with TRBD1. With V trimmed by 4 bases and J by 13 bases, 7 bases remained unmatched. This CDR3 is 11 amino acids long. The germline gives CDR1 SGHNT, CDR2 YYREEE (reference sequence). CDR3 region: CASSDLTGATF. The CDR3 DNA sequence: TGTGCCAGCAGCGACCTTACAGGGGCCACCTTC.